This entry concerns a single TCR beta chain. Antigen: not known. The sample is drawn from a study of T cells in lung cancer brain metastases. Overall study: Tobacco use history was present in about 85% of the 20 patients, median roughly 40 pack-years.

Some clones are missing from TCRdb's copy, which holds only in-frame ones; the method was immunoSEQ multiplex PCR. Seen here are 5,000 to 7,000 clones, around four fifths observed once, and the top ten hold under 7.5%. Either synchronous oligometastatic disease or delayed solitary brain metastasis recurrence led to resection. The germline V gene has CDR1 SGHAT and CDR2 FQNNGV. This CDR3 spans 16 amino acids. Germline trimming cut 5 bases from V and 4 bases from J; bases unmatched to any gene: 10. General study points: Fragmented FFPE DNA may have left the infiltrating repertoire incompletely captured. Few clones were shared between paired lesions (mean Morisita 0.23); most were lesion-specific.

Sequenced input: tumor tissue from a brain metastasis. The clonotype was recovered from a man aged 50 to 60 with non-small cell lung cancer that had spread to the brain. The V call is TRBV11-2, the J call TRBJ2-1; 8 bases fit TRBD2. The CDR3 reads CASSKRSGAGYNEQFF. The CDR3 nucleotides are TGTGCCAGCAGCAAACGTAGCGGGGCAGGATACAATGAGCAGTTCTTC. Based on the CDR3 plus reference TRBV11-2 and TRBJ2-1, the full variable domain is EAGVAQSPRYKIIEKRQSVAFWCNPISGHATLYWYQQILGQGPKLLIQFQNNGVVDDSQLPKDRFSAERLKGVDSTLKIQPAKLEDSAVYLCASSKRSGAGYNEQFFGPGTRLTVL.